This T cell receptor beta chain appears in the sequencing data of a study of response to subunit inactivated influenza vaccine. Study outcomes and limitations: The authors suggested that every seasonal influenza vaccination recruits few new T cells.

TCRdb re-analysed the RT-PCR reads in MiXCR, keeping a single row per CDR3 protein. The sample holds 650,000 to 850,000 distinct CDR3 sequences, about 15% seen once. Looked up from germline, CDR1 is MGHDK and CDR2 is SYGVNS. Trimming removed 3 bases from V and 7 bases from J, with 12 bases in between. The CDR3 consists of 14 residues. There are a few counts of this clonotype. Antigen unknown. The TCR comes from a man aged 45-65 years who received an inactivated influenza vaccine. The V and J genes are TRBV25-1 and TRBJ1-4; D might be TRBD1 (6 bases). The starting material was PBMCs from blood, obtained around two weeks before vaccination. This CDR3 is CASSEEGEGEKLFF. The CDR3 DNA reads as TGTGCCAGCAGTGAGGAGGGGGAGGGTGAAAAACTGTTTTTT.